The rows below give T cell receptor beta chains drawn from one sample of a study of T cell repertoires in cytomegalovirus infection. MiXCR, applied by TCRdb to the reads, yields one record per CDR3 protein. The sample has roughly 250,000 distinct CDR3 sequences, around an eighth seen once. The sequenced sample consisted of PBMCs. The origin of the receptors is a human donor in good health (CMV status not recorded). Some clones in this sample may be carry-over from other donors' samples. CDR3s include the opening cysteine and the closing phenylalanine or tryptophan. Each record gives: clone size, V gene, D gene, J gene, CDR3 protein, CDR3 DNA. A D gene is named only where the DNA matches it firmly. Expanded clones get a size class; other rows say once, few or many, or leave the size out.

>.|TRBV12-3/TRBV12-4|.|TRBJ2-5
CASSYAMSETQYF
TGTGCCAGCAGTTATGCTATGTCGGAGACCCAGTACTTC
>many|TRBV28|TRBD2|TRBJ2-5
CASSSPGLAPLKETQYF
TGTGCCAGCAGCTCTCCCGGACTAGCGCCCCTCAAAGAGACCCAGTACTTC
>many|TRBV6-5|.|TRBJ2-1
CASSYDRISFNEQFF
TGTGCCAGCAGTTACGACCGAATAAGTTTCAATGAGCAGTTCTTC
>many|TRBV4-3|.|TRBJ1-1
CASSQDTRAREAFF
TGCGCCAGCAGCCAAGATACGCGGGCGAGGGAAGCTTTCTTT
>many|TRBV7-8|.|TRBJ2-7
CASSVDSQAPYEQYF
TGTGCCAGCAGCGTGGACAGCCAAGCCCCCTACGAGCAGTACTTC
>.|TRBV19|TRBD1|TRBJ1-5
CASNDRGHNQPQHF
TGTGCCAGTAATGACAGGGGTCACAATCAGCCCCAGCATTTT
>.|TRBV5-6|TRBD1|TRBJ2-5
CASSFWTGYETQYF
TGTGCCAGCAGCTTTTGGACAGGATATGAGACCCAGTACTTC
>many|TRBV7-2|TRBD1|TRBJ2-1
CASSLAGTGGGNEQFF
TGTGCCAGCAGCTTAGCAGGGACAGGGGGCGGGAATGAGCAGTTCTTC
>.|TRBV12-3/TRBV12-4|.|TRBJ2-2
CASSFGGRGTGELFF
TGTGCCAGCAGTTTCGGGGGGAGGGGGACCGGGGAGCTGTTTTTT
>many|TRBV7-9|.|TRBJ2-3
CASNPSVSDTQYF
TGTGCCAGCAACCCCTCTGTTTCGGATACGCAGTATTTT
>.|TRBV6-2/TRBV6-3|TRBD2|TRBJ2-1
CASLGLAGYNEQFF
TGTGCCAGCCTAGGACTAGCGGGATACAATGAGCAGTTCTTC
>many|TRBV12-3/TRBV12-4|.|TRBJ2-2
CASRPGENTGELFF
TGTGCCAGCAGGCCCGGGGAGAACACCGGGGAGCTGTTTTTT
>many|TRBV19|.|TRBJ2-5
CASSIPGGSQETQYF
TGTGCCAGTAGTATCCCCGGGGGATCACAAGAGACCCAGTACTTC
>many|TRBV7-9|.|TRBJ2-4
CASSAHLAKNIQYF
TGTGCCAGCAGTGCTCACCTAGCCAAAAACATTCAGTACTTC
>many|TRBV7-8|TRBD2|TRBJ2-2
CASSLLGLAGVPGELFF
TGTGCCAGCAGCTTATTGGGGCTAGCGGGAGTCCCCGGGGAGCTGTTTTTT
>few|TRBV6-6|TRBD1|TRBJ1-5
CASTDRQGASQPQHF
TGTGCCAGCACCGACCGACAGGGGGCAAGTCAGCCCCAGCATTTT
>.|TRBV12-3/TRBV12-4|TRBD1|TRBJ2-2
CASSLVGTGRDGELFF
TGTGCCAGCAGTTTGGTCGGGACAGGGCGGGACGGGGAGCTGTTTTTT
>many|TRBV19|TRBD1|TRBJ1-2
CASSIGPTGTGYGYTF
TGTGCCAGTAGTATAGGCCCGACAGGGACAGGCTATGGCTACACCTTC
>many|TRBV7-8|TRBD2|TRBJ2-1
CASSQRGAYNEQFF
TGTGCCAGCAGCCAGCGGGGGGCATACAATGAGCAGTTCTTC
>once|TRBV5-1|.|TRBJ1-5
CASSLTIDSNQPQHF
TGCGCCAGCAGCCTAACTATCGATAGCAATCAGCCCCAGCATTTT
>many|TRBV7-3|.|TRBJ2-3
CASSPPGGDTQYF
TGTGCCAGCAGCCCGCCCGGGGGAGATACGCAGTATTTT
>many|TRBV7-2|.|TRBJ2-7
CASSLDGGLSYEQYF
TGTGCCAGCAGCTTAGATGGCGGGCTCTCCTACGAGCAGTACTTC
>.|TRBV12-3/TRBV12-4|.|TRBJ1-1
CASSLQGPGKFSEAFF
TGTGCCAGCAGTCTACAGGGTCCGGGTAAATTTTCTGAAGCTTTCTTT
>many|TRBV7-2|.|TRBJ1-1
CASSLEPGTEAFF
TGTGCCAGCAGCTTAGAGCCGGGCACTGAAGCTTTCTTT
>many|TRBV7-2|.|TRBJ1-1
CASSLAPGGNTEAFF
TGTGCCAGCAGCTTAGCGCCAGGAGGGAACACTGAAGCTTTCTTT
>.|TRBV6-6|TRBD1|TRBJ1-1
CASSPSGDRANTEAFF
TGTGCCAGCAGTCCGAGCGGGGACAGGGCCAACACTGAAGCTTTCTTT
>many|TRBV28|.|TRBJ2-7
CASEGVYEQYF
TGTGCCAGCGAAGGGGTATACGAGCAGTACTTC
>few|TRBV6-2/TRBV6-3|.|TRBJ1-5
CASSYERGAPHLNQPQHF
TGTGCCAGCAGTTATGAGAGGGGGGCCCCGCATCTCAATCAGCCCCAGCATTTT
>many|TRBV7-2|.|TRBJ2-2
CASSPPARNTGELFF
TGTGCCAGCAGCCCGCCTGCCCGGAACACCGGGGAGCTGTTTTTT
>many|TRBV2|TRBD1|TRBJ2-2
CASQDRGFGELFF
TGTGCCAGCCAGGACAGGGGCTTCGGGGAGCTGTTTTTT
>many|TRBV7-3|.|TRBJ1-1
CASSLSTRVRVTEAFF
TGTGCCAGCAGCTTATCCACCAGGGTGAGGGTCACTGAAGCTTTCTTT
>.|TRBV20-1|TRBD2|TRBJ2-3
CSAIIAGEADTQYF
TGCAGTGCCATAATAGCGGGAGAGGCAGATACGCAGTATTTT
>.|TRBV20-1|TRBD1|TRBJ2-2
CSARGQGAGELFF
TGCAGTGCTAGAGGGCAGGGGGCCGGGGAGCTGTTTTTT
>many|TRBV28|.|TRBJ2-1
CASSFQEQFF
TGTGCCAGCAGTTTTCAGGAGCAGTTCTTC
>few|TRBV7-3|.|TRBJ1-6
CASSLRRAANNSPLHF
TGTGCCAGCAGCTTACGTCGAGCAGCTAATAATTCACCCCTCCACTTT
>few|TRBV19|.|TRBJ2-1
CASNRLGNNEQFF
TGTGCCAGTAATAGACTAGGCAACAATGAGCAGTTCTTC
>.|TRBV3-1|TRBD1|TRBJ2-7
CASSQGHRGLGQYF
TGTGCCAGCAGCCAAGGCCACAGGGGGCTCGGGCAGTACTTC
>few|TRBV7-2|.|TRBJ1-1
CASSTGMNTEAFF
TGTGCCAGCAGCACGGGGATGAACACTGAAGCTTTCTTT
>few|TRBV29-1|.|TRBJ2-1
CSCPLAAYNEQFF
TGCAGCTGCCCACTAGCCGCCTACAATGAGCAGTTCTTC
>.|TRBV29-1|.|TRBJ2-5
CSVEEGQETQYF
TGCAGCGTTGAAGAGGGGCAAGAGACCCAGTACTTC
>.|TRBV7-8|TRBD2|TRBJ2-7
CASSLRRTSAPSYEQYF
TGTGCCAGCAGCTTACGACGGACTAGCGCTCCGTCCTACGAGCAGTACTTC
>many|TRBV6-1|.|TRBJ2-5
CASSIQGGETQYF
TGTGCCAGCAGTATCCAGGGAGGAGAGACCCAGTACTTC
>many|TRBV19|TRBD1|TRBJ2-7
CASSMGQGAFSYEQYF
TGTGCCAGTAGTATGGGTCAGGGGGCATTTTCCTACGAGCAGTACTTC
>many|TRBV19|.|TRBJ1-1
CASIGQASTEAFF
TGTGCCAGTATTGGCCAGGCGAGTACTGAAGCTTTCTTT
>many|TRBV7-9|TRBD2|TRBJ2-2
CASSLEGFAGATNTGELFF
TGTGCCAGCAGCTTAGAGGGGTTCGCGGGAGCGACGAACACCGGGGAGCTGTTTTTT
>.|TRBV9|TRBD2|TRBJ2-1
CASSVVDLAGSEQFF
TGTGCCAGCAGCGTAGTCGACCTAGCGGGGTCAGAGCAGTTCTTC
>once|TRBV20-1|TRBD1|TRBJ1-5
CSASPGTGGNQPQHF
TGCAGTGCTAGTCCCGGGACAGGAGGCAATCAGCCCCAGCATTTT
>.|TRBV3-1|.|TRBJ2-5
CASSQGGSQHVGETQYF
TGTGCCAGCAGCCAAGGGGGGTCTCAACATGTGGGAGAGACCCAGTACTTC
>.|TRBV11-2|.|TRBJ1-1
CASSLDSGRSAFF
TGTGCCAGCAGCTTAGATAGCGGTCGTTCAGCTTTCTTT
>.|TRBV20-1|TRBD1|TRBJ2-5
CSALTGGVRVTQYF
TGCAGTGCCCTGACAGGGGGGGTCAGGGTGACCCAGTACTTC
>.|TRBV7-9|.|TRBJ1-6
CASSSNASPLHF
TGTGCCAGCAGCTCCAACGCTTCACCCCTCCACTTT
>.|TRBV5-1|TRBD2|TRBJ2-3
CASSGLAGNTDTQYF
TGCGCCAGCAGCGGACTAGCGGGAAACACAGATACGCAGTATTTT
>.|TRBV7-3|.|TRBJ2-1
CASSLNGVISYNEQFF
TGTGCCAGCAGCTTAAACGGGGTAATCTCCTACAATGAGCAGTTCTTC
>many|TRBV5-1|.|TRBJ1-5
CASTRSGESNQPQHF
TGCGCCAGCACGAGGTCAGGGGAAAGCAATCAGCCCCAGCATTTT
>.|TRBV2|.|TRBJ2-3
CASRGGVGDTQYF
TGTGCCAGCAGGGGGGGCGTCGGGGATACGCAGTATTTT
>.|TRBV19|.|TRBJ1-5
CASSMAGWGQPQHF
TGTGCCAGTAGTATGGCAGGGTGGGGACAGCCCCAGCATTTT